This T cell receptor beta chain was sequenced in a study of blood T cell repertoires in COVID-19. The length of the CDR3 is 16 residues. Germline-derived CDR1 and CDR2 are SGHTA and FQGNSA. Trimming removed 6 bases at V and 0 bases at J, with 15 bases between. This clone was found a few times. The data were produced by immunoSEQ multiplex PCR, yet TCRdb's version contains in-frame clones alone and is incomplete. Of roughly 150,000 clones listed, 75% to 85% are singletons. This receptor was obtained from a woman aged 45 to 65 with acute or convalescent COVID-19. The chain links TRBV7-2 to TRBJ1-5, with D tentatively TRBD1 (5 bases). The sample taken for sequencing was peripheral blood. Written as DNA, the CDR3 is TGTGCCAGCAGGAACTCAGGGCTGAGTAGCAATCAGCCCCAGCATTTT. Protein: CASRNSGLSSNQPQHF.